This TCR beta chain was identified in a study of blood T cell repertoires in COVID-19. As for the study in general: Samples taken during acute and convalescent COVID-19 were collected in the United States, Italy and Spain. PBMCs, B-cell-depleted T cells, or T cells were the source of the cDNA or gDNA that made up the material.

J lost 5 bases, V lost 5 bases, and 9 bases had no gene match. Germline loops: CDR1 SGHTA, CDR2 FQGTGA. This CDR3 is built from 16 residues. Authors' analysis steps: Using reference gene primer amplification, nucleated cell counts were estimated. Only in-frame clones appear in the TCRdb table, and some are missing; sequencing was by immunoSEQ multiplex PCR. Clonal size and the V and J genes are those of that table, whereas D and trimming came from the DNA. This table has over 35,000 clones, around 85% appearing once. The sample comprised peripheral blood. The sequence was obtained from an elderly woman with COVID-19, enrolled during active disease. V is TRBV7-3 and J is TRBJ2-5; TRBD1 matches 12 bases. The CDR3 DNA sequence: TGTGCCAGCAGCCGCCAGGGACAGGGGGCCGGGGAGACCCAGTACTTC. It codes for CASSRQGQGAGETQYF.